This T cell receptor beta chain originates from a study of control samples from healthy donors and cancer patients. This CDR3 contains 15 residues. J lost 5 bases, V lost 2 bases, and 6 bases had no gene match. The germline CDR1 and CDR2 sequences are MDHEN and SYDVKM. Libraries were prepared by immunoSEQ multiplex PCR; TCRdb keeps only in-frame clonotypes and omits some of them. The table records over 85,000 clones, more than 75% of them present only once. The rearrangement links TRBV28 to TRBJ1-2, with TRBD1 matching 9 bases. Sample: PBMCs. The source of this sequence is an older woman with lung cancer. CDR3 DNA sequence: TGTGCCAGCAGTTTAGGACAGGGGACGACATATGGCTACACCTTC. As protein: CASSLGQGTTYGYTF.